Below are 8 T cell receptor beta chains sequenced from a single sample in a study of T cell clonotyping in hematopoietic cell transplantation. The repertoire was sequenced with immunoSEQ multiplex PCR; TCRdb's copy has only in-frame clones and lacks some. The data hold 5,700 or so clones, with about 66% observed a single time. This material consisted of PBMCs, taken 180 days after allogeneic stem cell transplant. Every receptor here comes from a male patient aged 50 or older who had an allogeneic stem cell transplant from an unrelated donor, so the T cells may come from the graft donor. Some clones in this sample may be carry-over from other donors' samples.

The chain recombines TRBV4-3 with TRBJ2-2; no firm D call. This CDR3 spans 15 amino acids. Trimming pared 0 bases from V and 4 bases from J, leaving 9 bases between. Germline CDR1 LGHNA, CDR2 YSLEER. The chain's CDR3 is CASSQDRIFTGELFF. As DNA, the CDR3 is TGCGCCAGCAGCCAAGATCGGATATTCACCGGGGAGCTGTTTTTT.

This chain links TRBV5-4 with TRBJ2-7; 9 nucleotides line up with TRBD2. V was clipped by 0 bases and J by 3 bases; unmatched bases: 4. Looked up from germline, CDR1 is SGHNT and CDR2 is YYREEE (reference sequence). CDR3 length equals 15 residues. In DNA, the CDR3 is TGTGCCAGCAGCTTGGAACTAGCGGGCCTCTACGAGCAGTACTTC. Amino acids: CASSLELAGLYEQYF.

The chain is built from TRBV4-1 and TRBJ2-3, with 9 bases aligning to TRBD2. Per germline, CDR1 MGHRA and CDR2 YSYEKL. This CDR3 spans 19 amino acids. J lost 0 bases, V lost 4 bases, and 14 bases had no gene match. Here the CDR3 reads CASSPYPIRLAASTDTQYF. The CDR3 coding sequence is TGCGCCAGCAGCCCCTACCCTATCAGACTAGCGGCTAGCACAGATACGCAGTATTTT.

This chain uses TRBV6-1 with TRBJ1-2, with D possibly TRBD1 on 6 matching bases. This CDR3 has 13 residues. Germline CDR1 MNHNS, CDR2 SASEGT. Trimming removed 6 bases from V and 8 bases from J, with 16 bases in between. CDR3 amino acids: CASRTLGGYGYTF. In DNA, the CDR3 is TGTGCCAGCAGAACACTAGGGGGTTACGGCTACACCTTC.

The rearrangement uses TRBV30 and TRBJ1-2; no clear D gene. This CDR3 has 13 amino acids. CDR1 and CDR2 from the germline V gene are GTSNPN and SVGIG (reference sequence). Deletions cut 0 bases from V and 4 bases from J, with 9 bases between. The DNA of the CDR3 is TGTGCCTGGAGTGTACAAAGGGCCTATGGCTACACCTTC. Translated: CAWSVQRAYGYTF.

The chain joins TRBV5-1 to TRBJ2-2, with 7 bases identical to TRBD1. The CDR3 extends over 15 amino acids. V shed 3 bases, J shed 2 bases, and the junction held 4 bases outside the gene matches. The germline V gene has CDR1 SGHRS and CDR2 YFSETQ. Here the CDR3 DNA reads TGCGCCAGCAGCTCTGGGACAGATAACACCGGGGAGCTGTTTTTT. Encoded protein: CASSSGTDNTGELFF.

The chain carries TRBV10-3 and TRBJ1-5; D remains unclear. V gave up 5 bases and J gave up 5 bases, with 25 bases separating them. The CDR3 contains 18 residues. CDR1 ENHRY and CDR2 SYGVKD come from the germline V gene. As DNA, the CDR3 is TGTGCCATCAGTAGAACCTGGAATATTGGGCAGTTCGATCAGCCCCAGCATTTT. Translating gives CAISRTWNIGQFDQPQHF.

This clone was detected only a few times. The chain carries TRBV5-1 and TRBJ1-4, with D hard to call. The CDR3 length is 15 residues. V was pared by 5 bases and J by 0 bases, with 11 bases between. Germline CDR1 SGHRS, CDR2 YFSETQ. The CDR3 reads CASSGLGATNEKLFF. The DNA for the CDR3 is TGCGCCAGCAGTGGCTTGGGTGCAACTAATGAAAAACTGTTTTTT. Based on the CDR3 plus reference TRBV5-1 and TRBJ1-4, the full variable domain is KAGVTQTPRYLIKTRGQQVTLSCSPISGHRSVSWYQQTPGQGLQFLFEYFSETQRNKGNFPGRFSGRQFSNSRSEMNVSTLELGDSALYLCASSGLGATNEKLFFGSGTQLSVL.